A single sample is the source of the 13 T cell receptor beta chains below, sequenced in a study of post-analysis software for immune sequencing data. Findings and limits, study-wide: A few TRBV segments occurring more often in patients than controls included TRBV5-6, TRBV5-1 and TRBV20-1.

Their specific antigens are unknown. Every TCR beta cDNA library bore unique molecular identifiers. TCRdb re-called the PCR reads through MiXCR, storing one row per CDR3 protein. The sample contains 650,000 to 900,000 distinct CDR3 sequences, approximately 44% of which appear only once. The sample comprised blood. The receptor set was obtained from a girl aged 10-17 years with multiple sclerosis.

As DNA, the CDR3 is TGTGCCAGCAGCAAACCTTCGTTTGATAGCTCCTACGAGCAGTACTTC. This gives the protein CASSKPSFDSSYEQYF. The chain couples TRBV21-1 to TRBJ2-7. TRBV21-1 corresponds to a pseudogene. The CDR3 extends over 16 amino acids.

The rearrangement links TRBV28 to TRBJ2-3; 10 nucleotides align to TRBD2. V lost 5 bases and J lost 4; bases outside the gene matches: 9. From germline, CDR1 is MDHEN and CDR2 SYDVKM. This CDR3 has 16 amino acids. The CDR3: CASSTPLAGGPDTQYF. The CDR3 DNA is TGTGCCAGCAGTACCCCCTTAGCGGGAGGTCCAGATACGCAGTATTTT.

The rearrangement uses TRBV5-5 and TRBJ2-7, with 7 bases aligning to TRBD2. The V gene's germline CDR1 is SGHKS and CDR2 YYEKEE (reference sequence). Trimming took 0 bases from V and 2 from J; bases not matched to a gene: 8. The CDR3 spans 16 residues. CDR3 coding DNA: TGTGCCAGCAGCTTGGGTGGGGCGGGAGACCCCTACGAGCAGTACTTC. It encodes CASSLGGAGDPYEQYF.

The V call is TRBV7-9, the J call TRBJ2-5; maybe TRBD1 (5 bases). V was shortened by 8 bases and J by 11 bases, with 15 bases between the two germline ends. The CDR3 has 11 amino acids. Germline CDR1 and CDR2: SEHNR and FQNEAQ (reference sequence). The CDR3 sequence: CASGAGQEQYF. The CDR3 DNA is TGTGCCAGCGGCGCAGGGCAAGAGCAGTACTTC.

The chain couples TRBV7-9 to TRBJ2-7; D gene uncertain. Germline V lookup: CDR1 SEHNR, CDR2 FQNEAQ (reference sequence). V lost 1 base to trimming and J lost 4 bases, with 5 bases between them. The CDR3 consists of 12 residues. The CDR3: CASSLEAYEQYF. For the CDR3, the DNA is TGTGCCAGCAGCTTAGAGGCGTACGAGCAGTACTTC.

The chain combines TRBV12-3 or TRBV12-4 with TRBJ1-4; 7 bases map to TRBD1. V gave up 5 bases and J gave up 8 bases; unmatched junction bases: 11. CDR3 length: 15 residues. CDR3: CASSALQGRGEKLFF. CDR3 in DNA: TGTGCCAGCAGTGCTCTACAGGGGCGTGGCGAAAAACTGTTTTTT.

This clonotype was seen more than once but under ten times. CDR3: CASSYSGGGDTQYF. CDR3 sequence (DNA): TGTGCCAGCAGTTACTCCGGAGGCGGGGATACGCAGTATTTT. V and J are TRBV6-5 and TRBJ2-3; possibly TRBD2 for D (5 bases). The CDR3 is 14 residues long. CDR1 is MNHEY, CDR2 SVGAGI, per germline. Trimming removed 0 bases at V and 6 bases at J, with 10 bases between.

This clonotype occurred a few times. The chain combines TRBV11-1 with TRBJ2-3; TRBD2 agrees at 14 bases. The germline V gene has CDR1 SGHAT and CDR2 FQDESV (reference sequence). With 6 bases clipped from V and 4 bases from J, the junction kept 9 bases outside the gene matches. This CDR3 is 17 amino acids long. CDR3 residues: CASRGSGTSGSADTQYF. For the CDR3, the DNA is TGTGCCAGCAGGGGCTCCGGGACTAGCGGGAGTGCAGATACGCAGTATTTT.

This rearrangement joins TRBV6-1 to TRBJ2-3; 7 bases are a match to TRBD1. Germline V gene lookup returns CDR1 MNHNS and CDR2 SASEGT. The CDR3 covers 14 residues. After removal of 6 bases from V and 2 bases from J, the junction contained 5 bases not matched to a gene. The chain's CDR3 is CASSKGATTDTQYF. For the CDR3, the DNA is TGTGCCAGCAGCAAGGGGGCCACCACAGATACGCAGTATTTT.

The V and J genes are TRBV6-6 and TRBJ1-2; 7 positions match TRBD1. The J segment lost 2 bases and the V segment lost 2 bases, leaving 5 bases of the junction unmatched. Germline V CDR1 and CDR2: MNHNY, SVGAGI (reference sequence). There are 15 residues in the CDR3. The DNA for the CDR3 is TGTGCCAGCAGTTACACGGCAGGGGGGAACTATGGCTACACCTTC. Protein sequence: CASSYTAGGNYGYTF.

This chain joins TRBV5-6 and TRBJ2-1; D not certain. The J call is in doubt because the DNA end fits TRBJ2-7 better. The germline gives CDR1 SGHDT, CDR2 YYEEEE. The CDR3 has 13 residues. CDR3 in amino acids: CASSLAANPEQYF. CDR3 coding DNA: TGTGCCAGCAGCTTGGCGGCCAACCCCGAGCAGTACTTC.

V is TRBV3-1 and J is TRBJ2-7; D gene unclear. Per the germline V gene, CDR1 is LGHDT and CDR2 is YNNKEL (reference sequence). The CDR3 sequence is 12 residues long. Trimming left V 3 bases short and J 7 bases short, with 10 bases between. The CDR3 bases are TGTGCCAGCAGCCAGGCTTCTAGGGAGCAGTACTTC. Protein sequence: CASSQASREQYF.

This clonotype was seen a handful of times. V is TRBV5-6 and J is TRBJ2-1; perhaps D is TRBD1 or TRBD2 (5 bases each). Per the germline V gene, CDR1 is SGHDT and CDR2 is YYEEEE. The CDR3 covers 16 residues. Between the trimmed V and J ends, which lost 0 bases and 4 bases, there was a span of 14 bases. CDR3 region: CASSLGRDGNYNEQFF. The CDR3 DNA reads as TGTGCCAGCAGCTTGGGTCGGGACGGGAATTACAATGAGCAGTTCTTC.